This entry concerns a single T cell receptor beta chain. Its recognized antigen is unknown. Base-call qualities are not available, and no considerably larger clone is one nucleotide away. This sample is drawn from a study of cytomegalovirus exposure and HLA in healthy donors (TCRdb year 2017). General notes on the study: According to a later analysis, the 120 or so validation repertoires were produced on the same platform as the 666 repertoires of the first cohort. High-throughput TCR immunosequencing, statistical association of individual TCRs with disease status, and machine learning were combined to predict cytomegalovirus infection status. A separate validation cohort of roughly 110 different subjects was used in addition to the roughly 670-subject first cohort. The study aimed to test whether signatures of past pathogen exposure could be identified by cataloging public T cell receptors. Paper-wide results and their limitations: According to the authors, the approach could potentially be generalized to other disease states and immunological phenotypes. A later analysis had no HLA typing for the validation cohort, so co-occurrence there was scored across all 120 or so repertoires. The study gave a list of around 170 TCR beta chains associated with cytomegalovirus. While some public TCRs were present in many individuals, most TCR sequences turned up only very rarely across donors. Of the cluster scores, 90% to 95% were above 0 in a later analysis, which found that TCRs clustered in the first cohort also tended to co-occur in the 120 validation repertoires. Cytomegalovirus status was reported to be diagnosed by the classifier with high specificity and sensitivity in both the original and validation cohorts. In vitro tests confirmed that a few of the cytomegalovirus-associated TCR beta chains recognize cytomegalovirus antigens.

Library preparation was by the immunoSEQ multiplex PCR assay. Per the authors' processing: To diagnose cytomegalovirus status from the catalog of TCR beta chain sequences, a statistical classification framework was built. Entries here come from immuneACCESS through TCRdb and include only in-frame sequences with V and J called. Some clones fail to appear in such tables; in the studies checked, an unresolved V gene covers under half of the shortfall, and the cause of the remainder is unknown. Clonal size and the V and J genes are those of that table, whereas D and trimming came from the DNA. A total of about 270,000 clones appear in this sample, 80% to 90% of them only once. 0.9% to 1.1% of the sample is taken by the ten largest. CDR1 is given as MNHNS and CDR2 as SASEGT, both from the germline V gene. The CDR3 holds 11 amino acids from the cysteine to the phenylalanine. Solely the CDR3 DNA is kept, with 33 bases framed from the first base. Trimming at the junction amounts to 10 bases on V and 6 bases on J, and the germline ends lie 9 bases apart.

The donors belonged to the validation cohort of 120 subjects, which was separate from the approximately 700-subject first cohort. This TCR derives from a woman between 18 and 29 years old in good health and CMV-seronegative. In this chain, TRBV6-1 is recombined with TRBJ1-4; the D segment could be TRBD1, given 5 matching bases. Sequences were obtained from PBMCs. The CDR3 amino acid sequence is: CATAGDEKLFF. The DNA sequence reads TGTGCCACCGCGGGGGATGAAAAACTGTTTTTT.